The 5 T cell receptor beta chains given below trace back to one sample, sequenced in a study of OX40 agonist ivuxolimab in advanced cancers. Measured with immunoSEQ multiplex PCR; TCRdb has only the in-frame clones, and not every one. This sample yields around 80,000 clones, of which roughly nine tenths are seen a single time; about 0.89% belongs to the top ten. The starting material was CD4+ or CD8+ T cells sorted from blood, obtained in a trial of the OX40 agonist ivuxolimab. The receptors were gathered from an adult with an advanced solid tumor such as melanoma, head and neck, liver or kidney cancer.

The chain links TRBV10-3 to TRBJ2-1; TRBD2 aligns across 10 bases. The CDR3 sequence is 20 residues long. CDR1 and CDR2 (germline): ENHRY, SYGVKD. V lost 8 bases, J lost 0 bases, and 19 bases stayed unmatched. The CDR3 here is CAIEASGSLESQSSYNEQFF. In nucleotides, the CDR3 is TGTGCCATCGAAGCTAGCGGGAGTTTGGAGTCCCAAAGCTCCTACAATGAGCAGTTCTTC.

This clone was counted only a few times. The chain combines TRBV30 with TRBJ1-5, with 12 positions matching TRBD1. With V trimmed by 3 bases and J by 6 bases, 15 bases remained unmatched. Germline loops: CDR1 GTSNPN, CDR2 SVGIG (reference sequence). The CDR3 runs 18 residues. The CDR3 reads CAWRLGGQGAHMAQPQHF. The CDR3 nucleotides are TGTGCCTGGAGACTCGGGGGACAGGGGGCCCATATGGCTCAGCCCCAGCATTTT.

This chain connects TRBV18 to TRBJ2-5; D not certain. Germline CDR1 KGHSH, CDR2 LQKENI. V was pared by 4 bases and J by 0 bases, with 6 bases between. The length of the CDR3 is 13 residues. CDR3 loop: CASSQGYQETQYF. CDR3 nucleotide sequence: TGTGCCAGCTCACAGGGATACCAAGAGACCCAGTACTTC. Supplemented by reference TRBV18 and TRBJ2-5, the full variable domain reads NAGVMQNPRHLVRRRGQEARLRCSPMKGHSHVYWYRQLPEEGLKFMVYLQKENIIDESGMPKERFSAEFPKEGPSILRIQQVVRGDSAAYFCASSQGYQETQYFGPGTRLLVL.

This chain links TRBV5-1 with TRBJ2-7, with 12 bases identical to TRBD1. With V trimmed by 4 bases and J by 7 bases, 12 bases remained unmatched. Per germline, CDR1 SGHRS and CDR2 YFSETQ. The length of the CDR3 is 16 residues. CDR3 in DNA: TGCGCCAGCAGCCCCGGGTCGGGACAGGGGGCGAGGGAGCAGTACTTC. Its translation: CASSPGSGQGAREQYF.

CDR3 sequence (DNA): TGTGCCAGTAGTGCCGGGACTTCAGCCAAAAACATTCAGTACTTC. Its translation is CASSAGTSAKNIQYF. The V and J genes are TRBV19 and TRBJ2-4, with a possible D match to TRBD2 (6 bases). Germline V gene lookup returns CDR1 LNHDA and CDR2 SQIVND (reference sequence). The CDR3 runs to 15 residues. The V end was cut by 5 bases, the J end by 0 bases, with 11 bases between. The full variable domain, in which reference TRBV19 and TRBJ2-4 provide the parts outside the CDR3, is DGGITQSPKYLFRKEGQNVTLSCEQNLNHDAMYWYRQDPGQGLRLIYYSQIVNDFQKGDIAEGYSVSREKKESFPLTVTSAQKNPTAFYLCASSAGTSAKNIQYFGAGTRLSVL.